Shown below are 26 T cell receptor beta chains from a single sample sequenced in a study of spatial heterogeneity in lung cancer. The time point was: sample taken at primary tumor resection. TCRdb recomputed calls from the 5' RACE reads with MiXCR, one row per CDR3 protein. This table has some 37,000 distinct CDR3 sequences, around 7% appearing once. The starting material was PBMCs, obtained at surgery. These TCRs come from a male donor with early-stage non-small cell lung cancer.

In its sample, this clonotype was seen many times. The chain has TRBV30 and TRBJ2-1; D perhaps matches TRBD2 (6 bases). Germline assignment: CDR1 GTSNPN and CDR2 SVGIG (reference sequence). The V gene lost 3 bases and the J gene lost 7 bases, with 10 bases spanning the gap. The CDR3 spans 12 residues. The CDR3 is CAWSSGRNEQFF. The CDR3 nucleotides are TGTGCCTGGAGCTCGGGGAGGAATGAGCAGTTCTTC.

This clonotype was seen a handful of times. The chain couples TRBV5-8 to TRBJ2-7; D possibly corresponds to TRBD1 (6 bases). The CDR3 runs to 15 residues. In germline, CDR1 is SGHTS, CDR2 YDEGEE. Deletions cut 3 bases from V and 3 bases from J, with 16 bases between. CDR3 coding DNA: TGTGCCAGCAGCTCCCCTTACAGGGACCACTACGAGCAGTACTTC. Protein sequence: CASSSPYRDHYEQYF.

This chain links TRBV7-2 with TRBJ1-6; TRBD1 is a possible D gene (5 bases). This CDR3 region has 17 residues. V lost 1 base and J 0 bases, leaving 10 bases between the germline ends. CDR1 and CDR2 (germline): SGHTA, FQGNSA. CDR3 loop: CASSLGGPSSYNSPLHF. The DNA of the CDR3 is TGTGCCAGCAGCTTAGGGGGCCCGAGCTCCTATAATTCACCCCTCCACTTT.

The gene calls are TRBV4-3 and TRBJ2-1; the D is unclear. Deletions cut 0 bases from V and 9 bases from J, with 12 bases between. The CDR3 consists of 14 residues. The germline V gene encodes CDR1 LGHNA and CDR2 YSLEER. The CDR3 region has the DNA TGCGCCAGCAGCCAAGATGCCCCCCCCGCTGAGCAGTTCTTC. It translates to CASSQDAPPAEQFF.

This clonotype was seen a few times. The rearrangement uses TRBV6-5 and TRBJ2-2; 8 positions match TRBD2. The germline gives CDR1 MNHEY, CDR2 SVGAGI. The CDR3 runs to 15 residues. J gave up 0 bases and V 6 bases, and 3 bases lay outside the gene matches. In DNA form, the CDR3 reads TGTGCCAGCAGAACCGGGGGGGCGAACACCGGGGAGCTGTTTTTT. The encoded protein is CASRTGGANTGELFF.

This clonotype appeared many times. The genes are TRBV4-2 and TRBJ2-2; 13 nucleotides agree with TRBD2. The CDR3 has 17 amino acids. Trimming cost V 6 bases and J 1 base; bases outside gene matches: 5. From germline, CDR1 is LGHNA and CDR2 YNFKEQ. CDR3 sequence (DNA): TGTGCCAGCAGTCGGACTAGCGGGGGCCTGAACACCGGGGAGCTGTTTTTT. Amino acid sequence: CASSRTSGGLNTGELFF.

This clonotype was observed at least ten times. V gene TRBV12-3 or TRBV12-4 combines with J gene TRBJ2-2, with TRBD2 identical over 10 bases. V shed 6 bases, J shed 7 bases, and the junction held 8 bases outside the gene matches. The CDR3 consists of 15 residues. The CDR3 region is CASRETSGFIGELFF. CDR3 DNA: TGTGCCAGCAGGGAGACTAGCGGGTTCATCGGGGAGCTGTTTTTT.

The table lists this clonotype with a few counts. The V gene is TRBV6-4, the J gene TRBJ1-5, with 9 positions matching TRBD1. The V and J ends lost 3 bases and 2 bases, in that order; junction bases with no gene match: 2. The CDR3 is 15 amino acids. The V gene's germline CDR1 is MRHNA and CDR2 SNTAGT. CDR3 DNA: TGTGCCAGCAGTGAGACAGGGGGAGGCAATCAGCCCCAGCATTTT. Translation: CASSETGGGNQPQHF.

Worth noting for this clonotype: A much more abundant neighbour one base away suggests this may be a read error. The CDR3 bases are TGTGCCAGCAGCTTAGGCCAGAACACTGAAGCTTTCTTT. Translating it yields CASSLGQNTEAFF. The rearrangement uses TRBV7-2 and TRBJ1-1, with D unclear. This CDR3 is built from 13 residues. Germline assignment: CDR1 SGHTA and CDR2 FQGNSA. The V end lost 1 base, the J end lost 1 base, and 4 bases lay between the germline ends.

This clonotype has ten or more counts. This sequence joins TRBV7-8 and TRBJ2-5; TRBD2 aligns across 8 bases. Germline CDR1 SGHVS, CDR2 FQNEAQ. V dropped 8 bases and J dropped 5; count of bases not matched to a gene: 10. The CDR3 is 14 amino acids. CDR3 region: CASRGGRAWETQYF. CDR3 nucleotides: TGTGCCAGCCGGGGGGGCCGGGCATGGGAGACCCAGTACTTC.

The rearrangement uses TRBV6-5 and TRBJ1-1, with D unclear. Trimming took off 6 bases at V and 4 bases at J, with 15 bases between the two ends. The CDR3 has 14 residues. CDR1 and CDR2 (germline): MNHEY, SVGAGI. In DNA, the CDR3 is TGTGCCAGCAGCCTAACTAAGGCGGGCACTGAAGCTTTCTTT. Translating it yields CASSLTKAGTEAFF.

This clonotype was recorded a few times. This rearrangement joins TRBV12-3 or TRBV12-4 to TRBJ2-1; possibly TRBD1 for D (6 bases). The CDR3 has 14 amino acids. V was shortened by 6 bases and J by 6 bases, with 15 bases between the two germline ends. The CDR3 DNA sequence: TGTGCCAGCAGCCTGGGGGCCAGATCCAATGAGCAGTTCTTC. It yields the protein CASSLGARSNEQFF.

This clonotype was observed at least ten times. This chain connects TRBV6-4 to TRBJ2-1; 7 bases line up with TRBD2. Germline CDR1 reads MRHNA; CDR2 reads SNTAGT. V lost 2 bases to trimming and J lost 6 bases; unmatched junction nucleotides: 7. The CDR3 covers 15 residues. CDR3 residues: CASSDGGEPGNEQFF. CDR3 nucleotides: TGTGCCAGCAGTGACGGGGGGGAGCCGGGCAATGAGCAGTTCTTC.

This rearrangement joins TRBV7-2 to TRBJ2-3, with a possible D match to TRBD2 (6 bases). Germline loops: CDR1 SGHTA, CDR2 FQGNSA. The CDR3 contains 17 residues. Between the trimmed V and J ends, which lost 4 bases and 3 bases, there was a span of 20 bases. The CDR3 sequence: CASSSPLASVLTDTQYF. For the CDR3, the DNA is TGTGCCAGCAGCTCCCCCCTAGCGTCGGTACTGACAGATACGCAGTATTTT.

This clonotype has ten or more counts. The chain employs TRBV10-3 and TRBJ2-1; D is unresolved. From germline, CDR1 is ENHRY and CDR2 SYGVKD. V lost 4 bases and J 8 bases, leaving 15 bases between the germline ends. This CDR3 spans 14 amino acids. The CDR3 bases are TGTGCCATCAGTGTTGAGACCCCTGATGATGAGCAGTTCTTC. This encodes CAISVETPDDEQFF.

This clonotype appeared a few times. V usage is TRBV6-2 or TRBV6-3 and J usage is TRBJ2-3, with unresolved D. Trimming removed 0 bases at V and 2 bases at J, with 6 bases between. Germline V gene lookup returns CDR1 MNHEY and CDR2 SVGEGT. The CDR3 extends over 14 amino acids. CDR3 in DNA: TGTGCCAGCAGTTACTCGGGCTACACAGATACGCAGTATTTT. Residues: CASSYSGYTDTQYF.

Many counts were recorded for this clonotype. The chain joins TRBV2 to TRBJ2-6; TRBD1 matches at 8 bases. Germline values: CDR1 SNHLY, CDR2 FYNNEI. V gave up 0 bases and J gave up 0 bases; unmatched junction bases: 4. The CDR3 is 18 amino acids. CDR3 coding DNA: TGTGCCAGCAGTGAAGCCGGACAGGGAAACTCTGGGGCCAACGTCCTGACTTTC. Protein sequence: CASSEAGQGNSGANVLTF. The variable domain in full, with the rest retrieved from reference TRBV2 and TRBJ2-6, is EPEVTQTPSHQVTQMGQEVILRCVPISNHLYFYWYRQILGQKVEFLVSFYNNEISEKSEIFDDQFSVERPDGSNFTLKIRSTKLEDSAMYFCASSEAGQGNSGANVLTFGAGSRLTVL.

This clonotype was seen repeatedly, ten times or more. The V and J genes are TRBV11-2 and TRBJ1-2, with 8 bases lining up with TRBD1. Germline V gene lookup returns CDR1 SGHAT and CDR2 FQNNGV. CDR3 length equals 15 residues. The ends lost 0 bases at V and 4 bases at J; junction bases unmatched: 4. CDR3 nucleotide sequence: TGTGCCAGCAGCTTAGACCGGGACAGGACCTATGGCTACACCTTC. Residues: CASSLDRDRTYGYTF.

This clonotype was seen a handful of times. The genes are TRBV6-1 and TRBJ1-1, with TRBD1 matching 9 bases. Germline CDR1 is MNHNS and CDR2 is SASEGT. The CDR3 is 18 amino acids. V shed 0 bases, J shed 1 base, and the junction held 9 bases outside the gene matches. The CDR3 loop is CASSEARDREGTNTEAFF. CDR3 coding DNA: TGTGCCAGCAGTGAAGCGCGGGACAGGGAGGGGACGAACACTGAAGCTTTCTTT.

This clonotype has a count of ten or more. This chain uses TRBV10-3 with TRBJ2-1; 8 bases agree with TRBD1. This CDR3 region has 13 residues. The V gene's germline CDR1 is ENHRY and CDR2 SYGVKD. Trimming cost V 5 bases and J 6 bases; bases outside gene matches: 3. The DNA for the CDR3 is TGTGCCATCAGTTTACAGGGGGGCAATGAGCAGTTCTTC. This sequence encodes CAISLQGGNEQFF.

In this sample, this clonotype turned up a few times. This may be a read error, as it is one base from a much larger clone. In DNA form, the CDR3 reads TGTGCCAGCAGCTTACTGGGACTCAACAATCAGCCCCAGCATTTT. It is translated as CASSLLGLNNQPQHF. The rearrangement uses TRBV7-2 and TRBJ1-5, with D maybe TRBD1 (5 bases). Trimming removed 2 bases from V and 3 bases from J, with 11 bases in between. The germline CDR1 and CDR2 sequences are SGHTA and FQGNSA. The CDR3 totals 15 residues.

The rearrangement joins TRBV6-1 to TRBJ2-7, with 8 bases aligning to TRBD1. Trimming at V came to 8 bases and at J to 5 bases, leaving 11 bases not matched to a gene. Germline values: CDR1 MNHNS, CDR2 SASEGT. CDR3 length: 14 residues. This CDR3 is CASRGQGKGDEQYF. CDR3 bases: TGTGCCAGCCGTGGACAGGGAAAAGGCGACGAGCAGTACTTC.

This clonotype was counted a few times. The V call is TRBV7-2, the J call TRBJ2-3; 12 bases line up with TRBD2. This CDR3 region has 19 residues. The V gene's germline CDR1 is SGHTA and CDR2 FQGNSA. Trimming at V came to 0 bases and at J to 2 bases, leaving 9 bases not matched to a gene. The chain's CDR3 is CASSLAGRLAGAFTDTQYF. CDR3 sequence (DNA): TGTGCCAGCAGCTTAGCGGGGAGACTAGCGGGGGCATTCACAGATACGCAGTATTTT. The full variable domain, its missing parts supplied by reference TRBV7-2 and TRBJ2-3, is GAGVSQSPSNKVTEKGKDVELRCDPISGHTALYWYRQSLGQGLEFLIYFQGNSAPDKSGLPSDRFSAERTGGSVSTLTIQRTQQEDSAVYLCASSLAGRLAGAFTDTQYFGPGTRLTVL.

This clonotype was detected many times. The V call is TRBV4-3, the J call TRBJ2-3; possibly TRBD1 for D (5 bases). The CDR3 consists of 15 residues. V dropped 1 base and J dropped 6 bases, with 14 bases sitting between them. From germline, CDR1 is LGHNA and CDR2 YSLEER. Here the CDR3 DNA reads TGCGCCAGCAGCCAAGGTTTGCAGGGAACGGATACGCAGTATTTT. This codes for CASSQGLQGTDTQYF.

This clonotype was seen repeatedly, ten times or more. The chain recombines TRBV4-3 with TRBJ1-1; 7 bases are a match to TRBD1. This CDR3 has 13 residues. CDR1 and CDR2 from the germline V gene are LGHNA and YSLEER. V lost 6 bases and J lost 6; bases outside the gene matches: 7. CDR3 sequence (DNA): TGCGCCAGCAGACCTGACAGGGACTCTGAAGCTTTCTTT. Translation: CASRPDRDSEAFF.

The CDR3: CSASGQAGTHQETQYF. Written as DNA, the CDR3 is TGCAGTGCTAGTGGCCAGGCCGGGACACACCAAGAGACCCAGTACTTC. The chain employs TRBV20-1 and TRBJ2-5; TRBD1 is a possible D gene (6 bases). Germline V CDR1 and CDR2: DFQATT, SNEGSKA (reference sequence). The CDR3 consists of 16 residues. Deletions cut 3 bases from V and 0 bases from J, with 17 bases between.